This TCR beta chain was captured in a study of cytomegalovirus exposure and HLA in healthy donors. Across the whole study: An earlier analysis found 95 million to 140 million unique TCR beta sequences from around 180 million T cells. Study-level findings and limits: With DRB1 most and HLA-C fewest, TCR association rates differed between HLA loci in a later analysis. One later analysis reportedly identified an Asian-associated ancestry cluster that showed fewer N-insertions than the roughly 640-donor mean.

CDR3 length: 12 residues. Germline CDR1 and CDR2: MNHNS and SASEGT. Unmatched junction bases numbered 8, after V lost 11 bases and J lost 6 bases. Concerning this clone itself: The antigen is not known.

The PCR used 60 Vbeta and 13 Jbeta primers. Assay: immunoSEQ multiplex PCR; the TCRdb copy retains only in-frame clones and omits some. Of around 78,000 clones listed, 63% were seen once; the top ten hold more than 5%. This clonotype was obtained from a man aged 30 to 39 in good health and CMV-seropositive. The sequenced material came from PBMCs. The chain couples TRBV6-1 to TRBJ1-2, with TRBD1 identical over 8 bases. The CDR3 sequence: CAGTDRVNGYTF. The CDR3 coding sequence is TGTGCCGGGACGGACAGGGTCAATGGCTACACCTTC.